This is a list of T cell receptor beta chains from one sample in a study of response to subunit inactivated influenza vaccine. TCRdb independently ran MiXCR on the RT-PCR reads; one entry per CDR3 protein. The sample consists of 650,000 to 850,000 distinct CDR3 sequences, approximately 14% of them appearing once. Sequences were derived from PBMCs from blood, sampled roughly 2 weeks before vaccination. The receptors were gathered from a man in his fifties or sixties who received an inactivated influenza vaccine. The CDR3 runs from the conserved cysteine through the conserved F or W. A D gene is named only where the DNA matches it firmly. A row's size may be missing; if present it is once, few, many or a size class.

cdr3_aa | v_call | d_call | clone_size
CASSLGTKNTEAFF | TRBV5-1 | . | .
CASSLRERLAGQETQYF | TRBV7-9 | TRBD2 | few
CSIRESTEAFF | TRBV29-1 | . | .
CASSEGQGVLAKNIQYF | TRBV10-2 | TRBD1 | .
CASSPGWLAGPLEQYF | TRBV5-1 | TRBD2 | many
CASSQWTGANTEAFF | TRBV4-1 | TRBD1 | few
CASSRDRGINEQYF | TRBV28 | TRBD1 | .
CSATASTGELFF | TRBV20-1 | . | .
CASTLGASGGAIEQYF | TRBV12-3/TRBV12-4 | TRBD2 | few
CASSSGPPMDTQYF | TRBV18 | . | .
CASSHTIGTAGMNTEAFF | TRBV23-1 | TRBD1 | few
CASSRGRTNYGYTF | TRBV6-1 | . | many
CSARSGTPYTEQYF | TRBV20-1 | . | .
CASSRIGQGESPLHF | TRBV4-2 | TRBD1 | .
CSAWRRHQETQYF | TRBV20-1 | . | many
CASSIVAEGTYEQYF | TRBV7-2 | . | .
CASSLTGTSQETQYF | TRBV7-2 | TRBD2 | many
CASSPQWTGDIYNEQFF | TRBV27 | TRBD1 | few
CATSRSGSNRNEQFF | TRBV15 | TRBD2 | .
CASRDREDTQYF | TRBV6-2/TRBV6-3 | TRBD1 | few
CASSSTRTPRETDTQYF | TRBV28 | . | many
CSARPGSSGGDEQFF | TRBV20-1 | . | .
CASSFFAGQNIQYF | TRBV7-2 | . | .
CATRDPGELFF | TRBV12-3/TRBV12-4 | . | many
CATSRTGTGYLETQYF | TRBV15 | TRBD1 | few
CASSFRRLGGYTF | TRBV7-9 | . | many